These 32 T cell receptor beta chains were all obtained from the same sample, sequenced in a study of shared clonotypes between healthy human individuals. Repertoires were generated with immunoSEQ multiplex PCR, while TCRdb's copy carries only in-frame clones and drops some. The sample holds some 1,900,000 clones; 85% to 95% are singletons and the top ten take 0.95% to 1.5%. The naive CD8 fraction comprised CD45RO-negative cells positively selected for CCR7 and excluded terminally differentiated effector memory CD45RA+ cells. Sequencing used naive CD8+ T cells sorted from blood. The receptors here all came from a man between 18 and 35 years old in good health.

The chain uses TRBV5-6 and TRBJ2-3; D possibly corresponds to TRBD2 (6 bases). CDR3 length: 15 amino acids. Trimming removed 2 bases at V and 4 bases at J, with 14 bases between. The V gene's germline CDR1 is SGHDT and CDR2 YYEEEE. The CDR3 sequence: CASSFVPGGADTQYF. The CDR3 DNA follows: TGTGCCAGCAGCTTTGTCCCCGGGGGTGCAGATACGCAGTATTTT. Supplemented by reference TRBV5-6 and TRBJ2-3, the full variable domain reads DAGVTQSPTHLIKTRGQQVTLRCSPKSGHDTVSWYQQALGQGPQFIFQYYEEEERQRGNFPDRFSGHQFPNYSSELNVNALLLGDSALYLCASSFVPGGADTQYFGPGTRLTVL.

This clone came up once. The chain is built from TRBV2 and TRBJ1-3, with D possibly being TRBD1 (5 bases). Germline V gene sequence: CDR1 SNHLY, CDR2 FYNNEI. Trimming left V 4 bases short and J 2 bases short, with 12 bases between. The CDR3 runs 15 residues. The CDR3 is CASSGGPSPGNTIYF. The CDR3 bases are TGTGCCAGCAGTGGGGGACCTTCTCCTGGAAACACCATATATTTT.

This clone is a singleton in its sample. V usage is TRBV27 and J usage is TRBJ2-7; D is possibly TRBD1 or TRBD2 (6 bases each). There are 16 residues in the CDR3. V was pared by 0 bases and J by 9 bases, with 21 bases between. The germline CDR1 and CDR2 sequences are MNHEY and SMNVEV (reference sequence). CDR3 sequence reads: CASSLSPGAGPLGQYF. CDR3 in DNA: TGTGCCAGCAGTTTATCGCCGGGGGCAGGGCCCTTAGGGCAGTACTTC.

Worth noting for this clone: The same CDR3 can be traced to other DNA sequences in this sample. The chain recombines TRBV14 with TRBJ2-5; 9 bases map to TRBD2. Germline trimming cut 1 base from V and 4 bases from J; bases unmatched to any gene: 1. Germline loops: CDR1 SGHDN, CDR2 FVKESK. The CDR3 has 14 amino acids. The CDR3 DNA is TGTGCCAGCAGCCAAGCACTAGCGGGAGAGACCCAGTACTTC. It specifies CASSQALAGETQYF.

V usage is TRBV7-2 and J usage is TRBJ2-7; D is possibly TRBD1 or TRBD2 (5 bases each). This CDR3 spans 16 amino acids. Germline V gene sequence: CDR1 SGHTA, CDR2 FQGNSA. V shed 5 bases and J shed 4 bases, with 21 bases lying between them. CDR3 in amino acids: CASSHHRDGLTYEQYF. The CDR3 DNA follows: TGTGCCAGCAGCCATCACCGGGACGGATTAACTTACGAGCAGTACTTC.

This clone came up once. This chain links TRBV15 with TRBJ1-5; D possibly corresponds to TRBD1 (6 bases). Germline CDR1 LNHNV, CDR2 YYDKDF (reference sequence). There are 15 residues in the CDR3. V was pared by 3 bases and J by 0 bases, with 9 bases between. The CDR3 DNA sequence: TGTGCCACCAGCAGGTCAGGGGATAGCAATCAGCCCCAGCATTTT. It yields the protein CATSRSGDSNQPQHF.

V and J are TRBV4-3 and TRBJ2-2; D gene uncertain. Trimming shortened V by 2 bases and J by 6 bases, and 7 bases separated the two germline ends. The germline V gene has CDR1 LGHNA and CDR2 YSLEER. The CDR3 has 13 residues. The CDR3 DNA reads as TGCGCCAGCAGCCAACGCCGGGCCGGGGAGCTGTTTTTT. Translation gives CASSQRRAGELFF.

The rearrangement links TRBV19 to TRBJ1-3; the D is unclear. This CDR3 has 13 residues. The germline V gene has CDR1 LNHDA and CDR2 SQIVND (reference sequence). Between the trimmed V and J ends, which lost 6 bases and 2 bases, there was a span of 8 bases. The CDR3 DNA sequence: TGTGCCAGTAGCCCGGGTCCTGGAAACACCATATATTTT. Amino acids: CASSPGPGNTIYF.

The chain has TRBV5-1 and TRBJ2-1; a weak D match, TRBD1 (6 bases). Trimming cost V 1 base and J 3 bases, with 17 bases left between them. Per the germline V gene, CDR1 is SGHRS and CDR2 is YFSETQ. This CDR3 comprises 17 residues. The CDR3 reads CASSLRSPGTFYNEQFF. CDR3 coding DNA: TGCGCCAGCAGCTTGAGGTCTCCAGGGACATTCTACAATGAGCAGTTCTTC.

Notes on this clone: The sample contains more than one DNA sequence encoding this CDR3. The rearrangement joins TRBV9 to TRBJ1-2; D is ambiguous. Trimming cost V 0 bases and J 2 bases, with 5 bases left between them. CDR3 length: 13 amino acids. The V gene's germline CDR1 is SGDLS and CDR2 YYNGEE. The CDR3 region is CASSVEENYGYTF. The CDR3 coding sequence is TGTGCCAGCAGCGTAGAGGAAAACTATGGCTACACCTTC.

The chain is built from TRBV10-3 and TRBJ2-7, with 10 positions matching TRBD1. CDR3 length: 16 residues. V was clipped by 0 bases and J by 6 bases; unmatched bases: 8. In germline, CDR1 is ENHRY, CDR2 SYGVKD. CDR3 in amino acids: CAISESWDRGFPEQYF. Written as DNA, the CDR3 is TGTGCCATCAGTGAGTCTTGGGACAGGGGCTTTCCCGAGCAGTACTTC.

The chain carries TRBV7-9 and TRBJ2-3, with 8 bases identical to TRBD1. The junction had 13 bases not matched to a gene; V was cut back by 5 bases and J by 3 bases. Germline assignment: CDR1 SEHNR and CDR2 FQNEAQ (reference sequence). The CDR3 sequence is 17 residues long. CDR3 loop: CASSPGQGGLGTDTQYF. As DNA, the CDR3 is TGTGCCAGCAGCCCTGGACAGGGTGGGCTAGGGACAGATACGCAGTATTTT. Together with reference TRBV7-9 and TRBJ2-3, the CDR3 gives the full variable domain: DTGVSQNPRHKITKRGQNVTFRCDPISEHNRLYWYRQTLGQGPEFLTYFQNEAQLEKSRLLSDRFSAERPKGSFSTLEIQRTEQGDSAMYLCASSPGQGGLGTDTQYFGPGTRLTVL.

With respect to this clone: Other DNA variants within this sample encode the same CDR3. The chain carries TRBV27 and TRBJ1-5; 10 bases fit TRBD1. Germline loops: CDR1 MNHEY, CDR2 SMNVEV (reference sequence). The ends lost 5 bases at V and 1 base at J; junction bases unmatched: 2. The CDR3 loop spans 15 amino acids. In nucleotides, the CDR3 is TGTGCCAGCAGTCGGACAGGGGGAAGCAATCAGCCCCAGCATTTT. Translated, it gives CASSRTGGSNQPQHF.

The chain joins TRBV27 to TRBJ1-1, with TRBD1 matching 10 bases. The CDR3 consists of 14 residues. Germline CDR1 and CDR2: MNHEY and SMNVEV (reference sequence). Trimming took 3 bases from V and 4 from J; bases not matched to a gene: 2. CDR3: CASSFGTGVTEAFF. CDR3 in DNA: TGTGCCAGCAGTTTTGGGACAGGGGTCACTGAAGCTTTCTTT.

Note on this clone: At one of its ends the junction is not consistent with the germline gene, which may arise from a read error. The chain recombines TRBV7-9 with TRBJ2-7; 8 bases align to TRBD2. This CDR3 has 13 residues. Germline CDR1 and CDR2: SEHNR and FQNEAQ (reference sequence). CDR3 nucleotides: TGTGCCAGTAGTTCAGTAGCGGGGCGGGAGCAATACTTC. Translating gives CASSSVAGREQYF.

In regard to this clone: Other DNA variants within this sample encode the same CDR3. This chain connects TRBV9 to TRBJ2-7; D is perhaps TRBD2 (6 bases). In germline, CDR1 is SGDLS, CDR2 YYNGEE. The CDR3 has 13 residues. V lost 0 bases, J lost 5 bases, and 9 bases lay in between. This chain's CDR3 is CASSVGSGDEQYF. CDR3 nucleotide sequence: TGTGCCAGCAGCGTAGGTTCGGGGGACGAGCAGTACTTC.

The chain combines TRBV27 with TRBJ1-2, with D possibly being TRBD1 (5 bases). Germline CDR1 reads MNHEY; CDR2 reads SMNVEV (reference sequence). The V end lost 7 bases, the J end lost 0 bases, and 15 bases lay between the germline ends. CDR3 size: 15 residues. The CDR3 here is CASTLSGVTNYGYTF. For the CDR3, the DNA is TGTGCCAGCACCCTCTCGGGGGTTACTAACTATGGCTACACCTTC.

The chain combines TRBV10-2 with TRBJ1-1; unclear D gene. The CDR3 length is 11 residues. V gave up 2 bases and J gave up 4 bases, with 2 bases separating them. Germline V gene lookup returns CDR1 WSHSY and CDR2 SAAADI. CDR3 bases: TGCGCCAGCAGTGAGGTCACTGAAGCTTTCTTT. Its translation is CASSEVTEAFF.

J is TRBJ2-5 and V is TRBV7-9, with 7 bases aligning to TRBD2. J was trimmed by 7 bases and V by 7 bases; bases with no gene match: 9. The CDR3 contains 13 residues. CDR1 is SEHNR and CDR2 is FQNEAQ in the germline V gene (reference sequence). This chain's CDR3 is CASTLGGEGTQYF. The CDR3 DNA reads as TGTGCCAGCACCTTGGGAGGGGAAGGGACCCAGTACTTC.

This chain joins TRBV7-9 and TRBJ2-5; D might be TRBD1 (5 bases). V was clipped by 3 bases and J by 5 bases, with 10 bases between them. Germline CDR1 and CDR2: SEHNR and FQNEAQ (reference sequence). CDR3 length: 13 residues. The CDR3 spells CASSFKTVETQYF. The CDR3 DNA follows: TGTGCCAGCAGCTTCAAGACAGTCGAGACCCAGTACTTC.

The chain combines TRBV5-4 with TRBJ2-7; D not resolved. Germline lookup yields CDR1 SGHNT and CDR2 YYREEE (reference sequence). The CDR3 is 14 amino acids. Trimming removed 4 bases at V and 1 base at J, with 12 bases between. CDR3 residues: CASSPGATSYEQYF. In nucleotides, the CDR3 is TGTGCCAGCAGCCCAGGCGCCACTTCCTACGAGCAGTACTTC.

CDR3 coding DNA: TGTGCCAGCAGTCTACAGGGGGGCACTGAAGCTTTCTTT. Translated, it gives CASSLQGGTEAFF. J is TRBJ1-1 and V is TRBV7-8; 8 bases fit TRBD1. Unmatched junction bases numbered 4, after V lost 6 bases and J lost 4 bases. The CDR3 contains 13 residues. Germline V CDR1 and CDR2: SGHVS, FQNEAQ.

The chain has TRBV7-8 and TRBJ1-2, with D perhaps matching TRBD1 (5 bases). Trimming stripped 5 bases from V and 0 bases from J, with 13 bases between. Per germline, CDR1 SGHVS and CDR2 FQNEAQ. The CDR3 runs to 15 residues. The CDR3 loop reads CASSLIEDTNYGYTF. Here the CDR3 DNA reads TGTGCCAGCAGCCTCATTGAGGACACTAACTATGGCTACACCTTC.

The rearrangement uses TRBV5-6 and TRBJ2-7, with 9 positions matching TRBD1. The CDR3 loop spans 16 amino acids. V lost 1 base, J lost 2 bases, and 7 bases stayed unmatched. Germline CDR1 SGHDT, CDR2 YYEEEE. DNA for the CDR3: TGTGCCAGCAGCTTGCACCCACAGGGGGCGACCTACGAGCAGTACTTC. Its translation is CASSLHPQGATYEQYF.

The chain has TRBV27 and TRBJ1-5; D is possibly TRBD1 (5 bases). The CDR3 covers 14 residues. Germline CDR1 is MNHEY and CDR2 is SMNVEV (reference sequence). Trimming removed 8 bases from V and 3 bases from J, with 14 bases in between. The CDR3 spells CASGAREFNQPQHF. The CDR3 bases are TGTGCCAGCGGGGCTCGGGAGTTCAATCAGCCCCAGCATTTT.

The chain is built from TRBV4-1 and TRBJ2-7; D perhaps matches TRBD2 (5 bases). V dropped 5 bases and J dropped 3 bases, with 14 bases sitting between them. From germline, CDR1 is MGHRA and CDR2 YSYEKL. This CDR3 has 14 residues. CDR3 loop: CASSIDRGDYEQYF. Written as DNA, the CDR3 is TGCGCCAGCAGCATTGACCGGGGAGACTACGAGCAGTACTTC.

This clone appeared a single time. The sample has other DNA sequences that encode this CDR3 too. This chain uses TRBV27 with TRBJ2-7; tentative D call: TRBD2 (6 bases). The CDR3 runs 13 residues. CDR1 is MNHEY and CDR2 is SMNVEV in the germline V gene (reference sequence). With 2 bases removed from V and 4 bases from J, the gap between germline ends came to 9 bases. In nucleotides, the CDR3 is TGTGCCAGCAGTTTAGTCGGAGGGTACGAGCAGTACTTC. It codes for CASSLVGGYEQYF.

As concerns this clone: The sample contains more than one DNA sequence encoding this CDR3. The chain couples TRBV6-5 to TRBJ1-1, with D perhaps TRBD1 (6 bases). The CDR3 runs to 14 residues. The V gene's germline CDR1 is MNHEY and CDR2 SVGAGI. V was clipped by 0 bases and J by 1 base, with 6 bases between them. The CDR3 sequence: CASSYSGGNTEAFF. In DNA form, the CDR3 reads TGTGCCAGCAGTTACTCAGGGGGGAACACTGAAGCTTTCTTT.

The V and J genes are TRBV4-1 and TRBJ1-2, with TRBD1 as a possible D gene (5 bases). Per germline, CDR1 MGHRA and CDR2 YSYEKL. Trimming left V 0 bases short and J 5 bases short, with 13 bases between. CDR3 length: 15 amino acids. CDR3 sequence (DNA): TGCGCCAGCAGCCAAGATGCAGGGACCAGGTATGGCTACACCTTC. Residues: CASSQDAGTRYGYTF.

V usage is TRBV11-2 and J usage is TRBJ2-1; D unresolved. Trimming pared 0 bases from V and 7 bases from J, leaving 4 bases between. CDR1 and CDR2 (germline): SGHAT, FQNNGV. The length of the CDR3 is 12 residues. The CDR3: CASSLEKNEQFF. For the CDR3, the DNA is TGTGCCAGCAGCTTAGAGAAAAATGAGCAGTTCTTC.

The chain has TRBV27 and TRBJ2-1, with TRBD1 matching over 9 bases. Trimming removed 9 bases from V and 7 bases from J; junction bases left unmatched: 4. Germline V gives CDR1 MNHEY, CDR2 SMNVEV (reference sequence). The CDR3 has 12 amino acids. The chain's CDR3 is CARGTGLNEQFF. The DNA for the CDR3 is TGTGCCAGGGGGACAGGGTTAAATGAGCAGTTCTTC.

The chain is built from TRBV7-8 and TRBJ1-1; D remains ambiguous. Trimming took off 0 bases at V and 4 bases at J, with 9 bases between the two ends. The CDR3 length is 14 residues. Germline loops: CDR1 SGHVS, CDR2 FQNEAQ. The CDR3 reads CASSLASGGTEAFF. The CDR3 DNA is TGTGCCAGCAGCTTAGCGTCTGGTGGCACTGAAGCTTTCTTT. Using reference TRBV7-8 and TRBJ1-1 for the parts outside the CDR3, the full variable domain is GAGVSQSPRYKVAKRGQDVALRCDPISGHVSLFWYQQALGQGPEFLTYFQNEAQLDKSGLPSDRFFAERPEGSVSTLKIQRTQQEDSAVYLCASSLASGGTEAFFGQGTRLTVV.